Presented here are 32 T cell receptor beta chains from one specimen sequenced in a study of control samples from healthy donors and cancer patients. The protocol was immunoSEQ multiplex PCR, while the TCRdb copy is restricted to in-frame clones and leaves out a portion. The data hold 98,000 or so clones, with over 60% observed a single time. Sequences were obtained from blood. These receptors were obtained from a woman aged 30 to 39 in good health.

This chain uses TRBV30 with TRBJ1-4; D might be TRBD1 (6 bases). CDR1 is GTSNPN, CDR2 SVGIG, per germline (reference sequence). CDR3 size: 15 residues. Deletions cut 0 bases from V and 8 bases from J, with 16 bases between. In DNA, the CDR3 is TGTGCCTGGAGTGTACAAGGAGGGGGGAGGGAAAAACTGTTTTTT. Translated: CAWSVQGGGREKLFF.

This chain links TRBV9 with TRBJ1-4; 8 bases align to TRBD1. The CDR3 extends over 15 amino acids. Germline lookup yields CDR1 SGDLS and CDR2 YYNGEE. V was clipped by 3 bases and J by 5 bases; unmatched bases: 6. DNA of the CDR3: TGTGCCAGCAGCGGAGGAGACAGGGGAAATGAAAAACTGTTTTTT. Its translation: CASSGGDRGNEKLFF.

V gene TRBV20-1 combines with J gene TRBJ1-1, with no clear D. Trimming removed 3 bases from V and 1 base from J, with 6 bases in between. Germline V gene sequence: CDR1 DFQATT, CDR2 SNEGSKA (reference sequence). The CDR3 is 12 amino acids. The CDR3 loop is CSASFQNTEAFF. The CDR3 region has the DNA TGCAGTGCTAGTTTTCAGAACACTGAAGCTTTCTTT.

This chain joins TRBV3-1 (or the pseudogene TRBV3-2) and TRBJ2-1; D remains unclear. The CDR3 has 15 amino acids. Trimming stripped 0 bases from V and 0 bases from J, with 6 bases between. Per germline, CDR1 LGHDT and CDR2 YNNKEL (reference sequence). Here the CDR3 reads CASSQEPRSYNEQFF. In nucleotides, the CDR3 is TGTGCCAGCAGCCAAGAACCCCGCTCCTACAATGAGCAGTTCTTC.

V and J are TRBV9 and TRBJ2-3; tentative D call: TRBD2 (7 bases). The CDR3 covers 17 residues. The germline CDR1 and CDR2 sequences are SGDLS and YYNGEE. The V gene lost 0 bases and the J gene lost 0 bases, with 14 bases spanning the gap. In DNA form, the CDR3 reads TGTGCCAGCAGCGTAGCGGGGGGACACCCTAGCACAGATACGCAGTATTTT. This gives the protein CASSVAGGHPSTDTQYF.

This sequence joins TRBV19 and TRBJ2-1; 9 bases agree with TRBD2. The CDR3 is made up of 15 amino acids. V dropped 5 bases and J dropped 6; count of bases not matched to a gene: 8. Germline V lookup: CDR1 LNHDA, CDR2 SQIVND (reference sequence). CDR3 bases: TGTGCCAGTAGTTTGGGCGGGGGGGCTGCCAATGAGCAGTTCTTC. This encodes CASSLGGGAANEQFF.

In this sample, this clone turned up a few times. The CDR3 loop reads CAISEGQGSYYGYTF. The CDR3 region has the DNA TGTGCCATCAGTGAAGGACAGGGAAGTTACTATGGCTACACCTTC. The V and J genes are TRBV10-3 and TRBJ1-2; 8 bases map to TRBD1. The CDR3 totals 15 residues. The V segment lost 3 bases and the J segment 3 bases; nucleotides outside the gene matches: 6. Germline CDR1 and CDR2: ENHRY and SYGVKD.

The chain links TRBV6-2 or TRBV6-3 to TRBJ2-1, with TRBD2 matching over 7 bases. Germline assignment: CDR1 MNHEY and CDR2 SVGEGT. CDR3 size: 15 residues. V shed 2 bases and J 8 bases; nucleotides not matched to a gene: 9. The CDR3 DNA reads TGTGCCAGCAGTTACATGGGGACTACCCCCCATGAGCAGTTCTTC. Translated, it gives CASSYMGTTPHEQFF.

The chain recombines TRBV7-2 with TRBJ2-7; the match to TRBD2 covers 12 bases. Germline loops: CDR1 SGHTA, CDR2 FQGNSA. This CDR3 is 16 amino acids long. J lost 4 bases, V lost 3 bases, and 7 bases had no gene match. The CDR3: CASSFPSGGAGYEQYF. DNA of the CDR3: TGTGCCAGCAGCTTCCCTAGCGGGGGGGCCGGGTACGAGCAGTACTTC.

Here the CDR3 reads CASSEGTSGGGTDTQYF. CDR3 DNA: TGTGCCAGCAGTGAAGGGACTAGCGGGGGGGGCACAGATACGCAGTATTTT. The V gene is TRBV6-4, the J gene TRBJ2-3, with 16 bases fitting TRBD2. This CDR3 has 17 residues. Per germline, CDR1 MRHNA and CDR2 SNTAGT. J was trimmed by 1 base and V by 3 bases; bases with no gene match: 1.

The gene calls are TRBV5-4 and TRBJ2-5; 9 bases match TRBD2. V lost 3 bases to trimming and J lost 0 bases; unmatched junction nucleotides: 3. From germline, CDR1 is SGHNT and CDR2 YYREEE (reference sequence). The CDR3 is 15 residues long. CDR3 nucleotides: TGTGCCAGCAGCTCAAGCGGGGGGTACCAAGAGACCCAGTACTTC. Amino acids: CASSSSGGYQETQYF. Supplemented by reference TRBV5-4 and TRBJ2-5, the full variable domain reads ETGVTQSPTHLIKTRGQQVTLRCSSQSGHNTVSWYQQALGQGPQFIFQYYREEENGRGNFPPRFSGLQFPNYSSELNVNALELDDSALYLCASSSSGGYQETQYFGPGTRLLVL.

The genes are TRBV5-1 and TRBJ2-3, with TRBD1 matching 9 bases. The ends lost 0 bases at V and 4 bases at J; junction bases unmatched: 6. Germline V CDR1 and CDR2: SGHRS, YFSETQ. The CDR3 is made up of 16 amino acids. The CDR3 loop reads CASSLDGTGRPDTQYF. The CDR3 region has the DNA TGCGCCAGCAGCTTGGATGGGACAGGGCGTCCAGATACGCAGTATTTT.

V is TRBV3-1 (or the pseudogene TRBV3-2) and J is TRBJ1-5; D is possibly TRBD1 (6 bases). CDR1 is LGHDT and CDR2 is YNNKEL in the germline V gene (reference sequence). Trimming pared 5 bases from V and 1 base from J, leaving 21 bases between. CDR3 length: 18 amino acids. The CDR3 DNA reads TGTGCCAGCAGCATGCTCACGGGGGGGGCAGTGAGCAATCAGCCCCAGCATTTT. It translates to CASSMLTGGAVSNQPQHF.

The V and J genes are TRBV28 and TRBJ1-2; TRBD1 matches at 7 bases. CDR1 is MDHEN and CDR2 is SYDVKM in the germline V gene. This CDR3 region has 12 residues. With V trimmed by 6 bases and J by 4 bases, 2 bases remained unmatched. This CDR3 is CASSGTVYGYTF. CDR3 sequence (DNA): TGTGCCAGCAGCGGGACAGTCTATGGCTACACCTTC.

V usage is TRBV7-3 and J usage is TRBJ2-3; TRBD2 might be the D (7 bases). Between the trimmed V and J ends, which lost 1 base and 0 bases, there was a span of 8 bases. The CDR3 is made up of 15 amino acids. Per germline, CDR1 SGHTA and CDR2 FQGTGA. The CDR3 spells CASSLKGGSTDTQYF. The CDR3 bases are TGTGCCAGCAGCTTAAAGGGGGGGAGCACAGATACGCAGTATTTT.

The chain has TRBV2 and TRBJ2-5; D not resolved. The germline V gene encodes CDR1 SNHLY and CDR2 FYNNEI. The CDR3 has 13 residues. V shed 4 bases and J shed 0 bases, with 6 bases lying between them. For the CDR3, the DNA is TGTGCCAGCAGTGTTATGTACCAAGAGACCCAGTACTTC. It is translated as CASSVMYQETQYF.

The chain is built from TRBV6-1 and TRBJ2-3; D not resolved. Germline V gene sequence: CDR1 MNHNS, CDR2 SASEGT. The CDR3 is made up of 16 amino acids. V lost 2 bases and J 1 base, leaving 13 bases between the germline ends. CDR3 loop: CASSEFRGVGTDTQYF. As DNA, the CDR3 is TGTGCCAGCAGTGAATTTCGAGGAGTGGGCACAGATACGCAGTATTTT.

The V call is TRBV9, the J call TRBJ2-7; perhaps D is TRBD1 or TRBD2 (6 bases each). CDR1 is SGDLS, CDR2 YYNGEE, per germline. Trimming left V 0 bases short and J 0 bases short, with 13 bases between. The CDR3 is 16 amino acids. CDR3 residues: CASSVEGGWSSYEQYF. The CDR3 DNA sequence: TGTGCCAGCAGCGTAGAAGGGGGGTGGAGCTCCTACGAGCAGTACTTC.

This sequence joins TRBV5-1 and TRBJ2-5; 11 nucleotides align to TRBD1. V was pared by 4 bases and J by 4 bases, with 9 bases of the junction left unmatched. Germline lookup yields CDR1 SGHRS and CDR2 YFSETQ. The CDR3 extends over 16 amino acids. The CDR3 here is CASSITGTGGGETQYF. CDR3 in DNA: TGCGCCAGCAGCATCACGGGGACAGGGGGTGGAGAGACCCAGTACTTC.

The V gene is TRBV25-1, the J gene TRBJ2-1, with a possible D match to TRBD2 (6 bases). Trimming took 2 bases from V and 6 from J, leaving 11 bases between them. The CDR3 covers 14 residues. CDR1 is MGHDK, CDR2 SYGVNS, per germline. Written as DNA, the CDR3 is TGTGCCAGCAGTGAAGGCCGGGGGATCAATGAGCAGTTCTTC. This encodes CASSEGRGINEQFF.

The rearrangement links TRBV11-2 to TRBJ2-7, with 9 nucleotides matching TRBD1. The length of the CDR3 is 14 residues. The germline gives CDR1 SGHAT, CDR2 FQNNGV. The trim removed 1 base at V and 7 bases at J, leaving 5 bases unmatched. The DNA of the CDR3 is TGTGCCAGCAGCTTAGGGGACAGGGTCCATGAGCAGTACTTC. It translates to CASSLGDRVHEQYF.

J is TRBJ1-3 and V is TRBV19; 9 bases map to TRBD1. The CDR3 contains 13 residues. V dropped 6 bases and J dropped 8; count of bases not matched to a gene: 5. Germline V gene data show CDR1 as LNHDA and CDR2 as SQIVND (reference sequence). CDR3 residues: CASSRDRDDTIYF. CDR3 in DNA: TGTGCCAGTAGCCGGGACAGGGACGACACCATATATTTT.

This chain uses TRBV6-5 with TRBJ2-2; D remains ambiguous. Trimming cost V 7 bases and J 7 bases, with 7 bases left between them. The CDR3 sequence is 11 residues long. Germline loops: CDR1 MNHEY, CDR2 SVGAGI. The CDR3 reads CASKGSGELFF. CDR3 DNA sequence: TGTGCCAGCAAAGGAAGCGGGGAGCTGTTTTTT.

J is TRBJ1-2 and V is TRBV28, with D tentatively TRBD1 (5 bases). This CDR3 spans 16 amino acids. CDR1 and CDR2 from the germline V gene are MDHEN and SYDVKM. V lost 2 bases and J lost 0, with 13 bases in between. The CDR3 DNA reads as TGTGCCAGCAGTTTACCCGGGGGGGGAGCTAACTATGGCTACACCTTC. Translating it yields CASSLPGGGANYGYTF.

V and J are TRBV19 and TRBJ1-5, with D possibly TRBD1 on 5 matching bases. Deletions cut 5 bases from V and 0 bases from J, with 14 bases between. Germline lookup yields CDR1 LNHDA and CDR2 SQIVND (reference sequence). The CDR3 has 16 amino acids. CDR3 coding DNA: TGTGCCAGTAGTGGGGCGGGGTCATCTAGCAATCAGCCCCAGCATTTT. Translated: CASSGAGSSSNQPQHF.

CDR3 DNA sequence: TGCAGCGTCGACGGGGTGGGGGGCAGTGAGCAGTTCTTC. Its translation: CSVDGVGGSEQFF. The J gene is TRBJ2-1, the V gene TRBV29-1, with D perhaps matching TRBD1 or TRBD2 (6 bases each). The CDR3 length is 13 residues. Germline V gene sequence: CDR1 SQVTM, CDR2 ANQGSEA. V lost 6 bases and J 9 bases, leaving 18 bases between the germline ends.

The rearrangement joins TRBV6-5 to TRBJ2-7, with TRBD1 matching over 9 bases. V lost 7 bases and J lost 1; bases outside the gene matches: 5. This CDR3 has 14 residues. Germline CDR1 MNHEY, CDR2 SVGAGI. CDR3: CASTPGTGSYEQYF. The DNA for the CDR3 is TGTGCCAGCACTCCCGGGACAGGGTCCTACGAGCAGTACTTC.

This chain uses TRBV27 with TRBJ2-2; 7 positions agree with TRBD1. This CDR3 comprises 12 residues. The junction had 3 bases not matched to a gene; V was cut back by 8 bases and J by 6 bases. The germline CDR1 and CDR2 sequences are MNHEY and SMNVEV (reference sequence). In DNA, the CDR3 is TGTGCCAGCCGACAGGGACCCGGGGAGCTGTTTTTT. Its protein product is CASRQGPGELFF.

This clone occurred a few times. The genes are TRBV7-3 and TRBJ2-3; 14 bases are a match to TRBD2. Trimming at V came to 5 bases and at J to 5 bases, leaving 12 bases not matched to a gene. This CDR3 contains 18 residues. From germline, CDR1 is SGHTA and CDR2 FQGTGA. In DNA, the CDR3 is TGTGCCAGCAGCCCATACCCGGGACTAGCGGGGGTCGGAGATACGCAGTATTTT. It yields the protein CASSPYPGLAGVGDTQYF.

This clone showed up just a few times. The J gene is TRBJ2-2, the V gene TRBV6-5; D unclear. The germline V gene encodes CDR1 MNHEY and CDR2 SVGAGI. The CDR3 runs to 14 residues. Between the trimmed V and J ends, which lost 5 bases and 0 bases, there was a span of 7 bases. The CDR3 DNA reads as TGTGCCAGCAGTCTCATATCGAACACCGGGGAGCTGTTTTTT. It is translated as CASSLISNTGELFF.

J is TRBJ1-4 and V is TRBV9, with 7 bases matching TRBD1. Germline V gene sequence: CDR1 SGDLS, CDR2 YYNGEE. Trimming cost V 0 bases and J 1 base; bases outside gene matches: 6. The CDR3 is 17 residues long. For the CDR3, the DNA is TGTGCCAGCAGCGTAGGGACCCAGGGGGGAACTAATGAAAAACTGTTTTTT. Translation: CASSVGTQGGTNEKLFF.

CDR3 loop: CASSLGETGSTDTQYF. CDR3 DNA sequence: TGTGCCAGCAGCTTAGGGGAGACAGGAAGCACAGATACGCAGTATTTT. The gene calls are TRBV5-8 and TRBJ2-3, with D tentatively TRBD1 (6 bases). The CDR3 is made up of 16 amino acids. Trimming pared 2 bases from V and 0 bases from J, leaving 13 bases between. In germline, CDR1 is SGHTS, CDR2 YDEGEE. The variable domain in full, with the rest retrieved from reference TRBV5-8 and TRBJ2-3, is EAGVTQSPTHLIKTRGQQATLRCSPISGHTSVYWYQQALGLGLQFLLWYDEGEERNRGNFPPRFSGRQFPNYSSELNVNALELEDSALYLCASSLGETGSTDTQYFGPGTRLTVL.